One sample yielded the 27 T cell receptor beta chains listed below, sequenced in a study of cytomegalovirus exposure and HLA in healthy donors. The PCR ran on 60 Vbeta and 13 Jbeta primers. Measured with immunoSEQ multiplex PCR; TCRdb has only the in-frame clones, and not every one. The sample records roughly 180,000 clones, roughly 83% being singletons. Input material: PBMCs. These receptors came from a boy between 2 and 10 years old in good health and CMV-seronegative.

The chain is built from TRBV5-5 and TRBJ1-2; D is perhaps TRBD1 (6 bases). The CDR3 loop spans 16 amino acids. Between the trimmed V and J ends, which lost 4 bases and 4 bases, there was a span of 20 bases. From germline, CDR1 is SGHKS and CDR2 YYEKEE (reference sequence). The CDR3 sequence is CASSRTTGSASYGYTF. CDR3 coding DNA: TGTGCCAGCAGCAGGACGACAGGCTCAGCGAGCTATGGCTACACCTTC.

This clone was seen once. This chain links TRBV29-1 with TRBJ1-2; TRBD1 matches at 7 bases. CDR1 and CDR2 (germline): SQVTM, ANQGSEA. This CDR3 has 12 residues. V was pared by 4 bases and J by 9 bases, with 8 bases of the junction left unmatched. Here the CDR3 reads CSVGDSGGSYTF. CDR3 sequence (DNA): TGCAGCGTTGGGGACAGTGGAGGGAGCTACACCTTC.

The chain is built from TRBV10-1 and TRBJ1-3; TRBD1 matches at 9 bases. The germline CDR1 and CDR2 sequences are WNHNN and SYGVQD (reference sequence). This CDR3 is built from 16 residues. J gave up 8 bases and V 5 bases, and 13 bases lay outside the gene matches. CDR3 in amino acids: CASSFYPGDRADTIYF. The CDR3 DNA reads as TGCGCCAGCAGTTTTTATCCCGGGGACAGGGCTGACACCATATATTTT.

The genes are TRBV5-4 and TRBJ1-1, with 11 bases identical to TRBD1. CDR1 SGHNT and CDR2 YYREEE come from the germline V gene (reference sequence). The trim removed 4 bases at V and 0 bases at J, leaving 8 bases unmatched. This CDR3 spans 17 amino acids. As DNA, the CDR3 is TGTGCCAGCAGCCTCGGACAGGGGGCTCTTATGAACACTGAAGCTTTCTTT. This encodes CASSLGQGALMNTEAFF.

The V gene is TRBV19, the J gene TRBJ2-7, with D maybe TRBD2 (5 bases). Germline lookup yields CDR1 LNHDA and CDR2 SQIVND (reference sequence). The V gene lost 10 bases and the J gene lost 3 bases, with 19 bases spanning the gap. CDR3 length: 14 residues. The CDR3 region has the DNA TGTGCCACCTCTAAGGTCCTAGCAAACTACGAGCAGTACTTC. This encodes CATSKVLANYEQYF.

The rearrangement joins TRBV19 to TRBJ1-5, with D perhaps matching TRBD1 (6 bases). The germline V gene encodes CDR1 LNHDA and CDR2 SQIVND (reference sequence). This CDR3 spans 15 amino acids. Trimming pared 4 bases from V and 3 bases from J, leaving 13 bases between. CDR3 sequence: CASSTTGIDNQPQHF. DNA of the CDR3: TGTGCCAGTAGTACTACAGGGATTGACAATCAGCCCCAGCATTTT.

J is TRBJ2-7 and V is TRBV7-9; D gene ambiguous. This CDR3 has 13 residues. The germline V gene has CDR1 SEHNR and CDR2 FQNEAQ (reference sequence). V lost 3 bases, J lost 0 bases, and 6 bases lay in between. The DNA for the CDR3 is TGTGCCAGCAGCTTCCCGAGCTCCTACGAGCAGTACTTC. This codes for CASSFPSSYEQYF.

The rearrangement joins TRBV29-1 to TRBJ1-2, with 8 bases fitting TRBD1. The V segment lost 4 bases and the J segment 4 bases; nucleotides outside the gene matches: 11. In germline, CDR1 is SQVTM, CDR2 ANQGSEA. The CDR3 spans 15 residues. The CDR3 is CSVVLLDRVVYGYTF. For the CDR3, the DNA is TGCAGCGTTGTTTTGCTGGACAGGGTAGTCTATGGCTACACCTTC. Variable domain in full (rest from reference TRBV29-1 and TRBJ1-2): SAVISQKPSRDICQRGTSLTIQCQVDSQVTMMFWYRQQPGQSLTLIATANQGSEATYESGFVIDKFPISRPNLTFSTLTVSNMSPEDSSIYLCSVVLLDRVVYGYTFGSGTRLTVV.

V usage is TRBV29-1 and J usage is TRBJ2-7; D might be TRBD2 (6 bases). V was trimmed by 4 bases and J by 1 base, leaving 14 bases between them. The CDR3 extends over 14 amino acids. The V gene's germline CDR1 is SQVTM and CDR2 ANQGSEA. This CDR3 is CSVVPFGGSYEQYF. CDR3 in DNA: TGCAGCGTTGTTCCCTTTGGAGGGTCCTACGAGCAGTACTTC.

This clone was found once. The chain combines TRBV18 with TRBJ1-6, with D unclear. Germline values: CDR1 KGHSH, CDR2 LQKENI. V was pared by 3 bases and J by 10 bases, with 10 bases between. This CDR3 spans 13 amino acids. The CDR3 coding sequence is TGTGCCAGCTCACCTGCCGCGGGCTCACCCCTCCACTTT. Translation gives CASSPAAGSPLHF.

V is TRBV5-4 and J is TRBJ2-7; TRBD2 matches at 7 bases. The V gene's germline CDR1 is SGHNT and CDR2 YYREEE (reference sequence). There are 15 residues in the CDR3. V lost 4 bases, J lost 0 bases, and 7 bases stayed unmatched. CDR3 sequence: CASSAGTTSSYEQYF. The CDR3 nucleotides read TGTGCCAGCAGCGCAGGGACTACGAGCTCCTACGAGCAGTACTTC.

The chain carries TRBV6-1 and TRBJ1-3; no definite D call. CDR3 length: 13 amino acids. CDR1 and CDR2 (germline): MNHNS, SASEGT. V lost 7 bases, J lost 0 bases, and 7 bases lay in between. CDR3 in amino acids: CASTRSSGNTIYF. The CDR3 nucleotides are TGTGCCAGCACCCGGAGCTCTGGAAACACCATATATTTT.

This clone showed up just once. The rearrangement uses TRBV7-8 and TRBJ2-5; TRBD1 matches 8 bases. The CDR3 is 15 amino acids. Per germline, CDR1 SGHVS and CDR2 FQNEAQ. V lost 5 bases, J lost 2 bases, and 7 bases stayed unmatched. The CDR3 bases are TGTGCCAGCAGCGCCTTACAGGGGGTACAAGAGACCCAGTACTTC. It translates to CASSALQGVQETQYF.

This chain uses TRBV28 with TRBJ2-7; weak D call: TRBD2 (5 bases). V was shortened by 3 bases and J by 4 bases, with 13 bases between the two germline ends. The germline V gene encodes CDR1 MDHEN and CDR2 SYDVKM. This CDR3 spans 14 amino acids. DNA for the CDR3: TGTGCCAGCAGTTTGGCTAGCTTGCCTTACGAGCAGTACTTC. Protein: CASSLASLPYEQYF.

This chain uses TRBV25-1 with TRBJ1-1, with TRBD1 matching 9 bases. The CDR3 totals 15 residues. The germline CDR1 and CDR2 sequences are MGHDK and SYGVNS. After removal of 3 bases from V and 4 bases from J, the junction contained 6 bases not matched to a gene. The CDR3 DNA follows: TGTGCCAGCAGTGACCCGGGACAGGGATCCACTGAAGCTTTCTTT. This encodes CASSDPGQGSTEAFF.

The CDR3: CASSNRKREVSNEQFF. The CDR3 nucleotides are TGTGCCAGCAGCAATAGAAAGCGGGAGGTCTCCAATGAGCAGTTCTTC. The V and J genes are TRBV5-4 and TRBJ2-1; 9 bases are shared with TRBD2. Per germline, CDR1 SGHNT and CDR2 YYREEE (reference sequence). This CDR3 comprises 16 residues. V gave up 4 bases and J gave up 6 bases; unmatched junction bases: 11.

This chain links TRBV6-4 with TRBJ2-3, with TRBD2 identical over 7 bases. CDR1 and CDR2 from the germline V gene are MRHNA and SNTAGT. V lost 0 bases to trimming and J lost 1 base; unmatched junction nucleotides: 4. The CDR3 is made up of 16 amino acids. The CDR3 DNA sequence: TGTGCCAGCAGTGACTCTACTAGCGTAGGCACAGATACGCAGTATTTT. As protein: CASSDSTSVGTDTQYF.

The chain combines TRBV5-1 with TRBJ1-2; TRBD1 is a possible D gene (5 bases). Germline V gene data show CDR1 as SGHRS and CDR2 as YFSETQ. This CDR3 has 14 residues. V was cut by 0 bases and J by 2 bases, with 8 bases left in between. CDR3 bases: TGCGCCAGCAGCTTGGAAGGGGTCAACTATGGCTACACCTTC. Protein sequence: CASSLEGVNYGYTF.

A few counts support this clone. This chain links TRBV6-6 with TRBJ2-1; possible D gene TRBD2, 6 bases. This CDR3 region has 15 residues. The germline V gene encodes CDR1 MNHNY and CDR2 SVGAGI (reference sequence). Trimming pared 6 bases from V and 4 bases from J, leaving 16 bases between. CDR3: CASSSPRGTYNEQFF. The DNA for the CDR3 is TGTGCCAGCAGCTCCCCACGCGGGACGTACAATGAGCAGTTCTTC.

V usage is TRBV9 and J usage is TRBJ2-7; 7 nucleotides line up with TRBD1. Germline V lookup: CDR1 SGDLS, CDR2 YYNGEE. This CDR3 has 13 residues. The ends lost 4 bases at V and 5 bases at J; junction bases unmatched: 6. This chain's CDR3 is CASSPRDRDEQYF. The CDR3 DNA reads TGTGCCAGCAGCCCTCGCGACAGGGACGAGCAGTACTTC.

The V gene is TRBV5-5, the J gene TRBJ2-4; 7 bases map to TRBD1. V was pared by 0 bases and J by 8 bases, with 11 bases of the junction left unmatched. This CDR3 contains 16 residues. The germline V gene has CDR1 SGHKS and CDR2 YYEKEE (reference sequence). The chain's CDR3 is CASSLVTGTSLDIQYF. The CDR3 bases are TGTGCCAGCAGCTTGGTGACAGGGACGTCTCTTGACATTCAGTACTTC. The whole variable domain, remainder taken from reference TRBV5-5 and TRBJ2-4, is DAGVTQSPTHLIKTRGQQVTLRCSPISGHKSVSWYQQVLGQGPQFIFQYYEKEERGRGNFPDRFSARQFPNYSSELNVNALLLGDSALYLCASSLVTGTSLDIQYFGAGTRLSVL.

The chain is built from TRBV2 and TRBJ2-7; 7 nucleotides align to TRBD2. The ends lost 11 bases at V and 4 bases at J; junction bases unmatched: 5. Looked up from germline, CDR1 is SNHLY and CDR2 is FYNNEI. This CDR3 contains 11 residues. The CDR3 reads CACGRQYEQYF. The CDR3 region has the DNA TGTGCCTGCGGGAGACAGTACGAGCAGTACTTC.

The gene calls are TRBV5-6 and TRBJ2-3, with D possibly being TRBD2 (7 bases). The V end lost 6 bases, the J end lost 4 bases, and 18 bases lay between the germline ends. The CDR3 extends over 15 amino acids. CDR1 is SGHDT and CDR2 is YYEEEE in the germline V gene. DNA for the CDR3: TGTGCCAGCACCCCCTGGGGGGGCGATTCAGATACGCAGTATTTT. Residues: CASTPWGGDSDTQYF.

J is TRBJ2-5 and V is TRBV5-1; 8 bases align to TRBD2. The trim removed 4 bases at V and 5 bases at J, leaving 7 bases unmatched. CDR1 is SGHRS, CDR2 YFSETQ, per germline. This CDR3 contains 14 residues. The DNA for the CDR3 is TGCGCCAGCAGCCCCGAGCGGGGGTGGGAGACCCAGTACTTC. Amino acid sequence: CASSPERGWETQYF.

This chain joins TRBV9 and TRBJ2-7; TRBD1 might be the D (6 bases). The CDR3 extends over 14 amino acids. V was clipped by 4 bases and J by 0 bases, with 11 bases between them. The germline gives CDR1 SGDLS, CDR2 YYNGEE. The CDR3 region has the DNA TGTGCCAGCAGCTCAACAGGGAGCTCCTACGAGCAGTACTTC. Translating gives CASSSTGSSYEQYF.

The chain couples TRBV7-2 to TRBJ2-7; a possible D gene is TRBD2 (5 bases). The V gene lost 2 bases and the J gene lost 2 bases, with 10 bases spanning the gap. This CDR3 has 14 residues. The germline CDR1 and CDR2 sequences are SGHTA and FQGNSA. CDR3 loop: CASSLSGVTYEQYF. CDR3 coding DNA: TGTGCCAGCAGCTTATCCGGGGTTACCTACGAGCAGTACTTC.

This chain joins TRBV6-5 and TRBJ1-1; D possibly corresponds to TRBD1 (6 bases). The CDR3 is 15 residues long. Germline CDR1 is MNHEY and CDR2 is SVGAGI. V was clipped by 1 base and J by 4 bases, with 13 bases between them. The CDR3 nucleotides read TGTGCCAGCAGTTACTTACAGGGTTTTGGCACTGAAGCTTTCTTT. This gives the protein CASSYLQGFGTEAFF.